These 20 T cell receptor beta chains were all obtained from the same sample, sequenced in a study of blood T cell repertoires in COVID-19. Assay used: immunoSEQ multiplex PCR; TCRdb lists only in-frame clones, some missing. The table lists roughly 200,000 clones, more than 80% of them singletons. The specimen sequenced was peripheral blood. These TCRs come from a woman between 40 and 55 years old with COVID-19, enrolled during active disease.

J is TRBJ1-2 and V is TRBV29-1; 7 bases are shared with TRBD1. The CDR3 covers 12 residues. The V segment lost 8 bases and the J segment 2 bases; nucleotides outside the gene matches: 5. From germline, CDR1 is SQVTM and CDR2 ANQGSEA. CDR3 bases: TGCAGCTCCGAGACAGGGAACTATGGCTACACCTTC. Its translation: CSSETGNYGYTF.

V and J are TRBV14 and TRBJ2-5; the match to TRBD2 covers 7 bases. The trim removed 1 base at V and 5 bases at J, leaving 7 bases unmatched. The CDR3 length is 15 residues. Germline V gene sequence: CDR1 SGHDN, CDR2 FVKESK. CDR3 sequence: CASSQGLARTETQYF. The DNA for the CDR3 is TGTGCCAGCAGCCAAGGACTAGCCCGCACGGAGACCCAGTACTTC.

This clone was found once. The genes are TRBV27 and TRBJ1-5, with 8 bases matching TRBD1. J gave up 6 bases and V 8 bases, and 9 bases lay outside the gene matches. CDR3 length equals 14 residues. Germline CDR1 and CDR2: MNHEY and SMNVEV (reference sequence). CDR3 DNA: TGTGCCAGCGGTGGACAGGGAGTTTTTCAGCCCCAGCATTTT. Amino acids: CASGGQGVFQPQHF.

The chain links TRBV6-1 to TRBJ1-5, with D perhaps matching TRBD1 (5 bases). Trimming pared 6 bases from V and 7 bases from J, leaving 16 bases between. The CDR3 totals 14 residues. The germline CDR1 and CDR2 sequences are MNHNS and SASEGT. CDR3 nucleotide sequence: TGTGCCAGCAGACCCCGGGGGGGGACGCAGCCCCAGCATTTT. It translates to CASRPRGGTQPQHF.

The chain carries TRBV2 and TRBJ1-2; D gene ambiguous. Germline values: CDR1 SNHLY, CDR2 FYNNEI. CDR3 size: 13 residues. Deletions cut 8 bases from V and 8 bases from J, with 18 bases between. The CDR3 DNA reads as TGTGCCAGCTCAGCGGCTGGACCGGGCGGCTACACCTTC. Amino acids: CASSAAGPGGYTF.

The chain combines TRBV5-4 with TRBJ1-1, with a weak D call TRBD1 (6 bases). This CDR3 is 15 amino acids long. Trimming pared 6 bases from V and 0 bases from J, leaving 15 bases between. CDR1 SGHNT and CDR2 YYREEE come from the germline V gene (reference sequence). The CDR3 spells CASTPGTYLNTEAFF. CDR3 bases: TGTGCCAGCACCCCCGGGACATACCTGAACACTGAAGCTTTCTTT.

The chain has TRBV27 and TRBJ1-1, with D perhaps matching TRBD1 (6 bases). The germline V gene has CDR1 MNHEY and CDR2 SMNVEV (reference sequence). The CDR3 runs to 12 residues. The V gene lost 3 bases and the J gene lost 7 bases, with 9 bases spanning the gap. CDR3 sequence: CASSFPQGEAFF. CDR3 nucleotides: TGTGCCAGCAGTTTTCCACAGGGTGAAGCTTTCTTT.

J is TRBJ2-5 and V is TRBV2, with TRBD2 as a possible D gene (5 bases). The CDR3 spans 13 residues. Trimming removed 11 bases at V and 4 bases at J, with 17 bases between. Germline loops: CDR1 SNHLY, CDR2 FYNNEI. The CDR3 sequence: CALKRSPLETQYF. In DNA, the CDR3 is TGTGCCTTAAAGCGGTCACCTTTAGAGACCCAGTACTTC.

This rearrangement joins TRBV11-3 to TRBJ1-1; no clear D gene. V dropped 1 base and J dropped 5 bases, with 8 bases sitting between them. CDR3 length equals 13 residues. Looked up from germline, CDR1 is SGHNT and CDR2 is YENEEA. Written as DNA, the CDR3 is TGTGCCAGCAGCTTAGGGTCGAGGACTGAAGCTTTCTTT. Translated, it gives CASSLGSRTEAFF.

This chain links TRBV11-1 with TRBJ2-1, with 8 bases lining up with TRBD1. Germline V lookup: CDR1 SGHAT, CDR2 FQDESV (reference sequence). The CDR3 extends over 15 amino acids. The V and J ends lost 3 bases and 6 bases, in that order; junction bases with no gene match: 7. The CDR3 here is CASSFKRQGFNEQFF. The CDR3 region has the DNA TGTGCCAGCAGCTTTAAGAGACAGGGGTTCAATGAGCAGTTCTTC.

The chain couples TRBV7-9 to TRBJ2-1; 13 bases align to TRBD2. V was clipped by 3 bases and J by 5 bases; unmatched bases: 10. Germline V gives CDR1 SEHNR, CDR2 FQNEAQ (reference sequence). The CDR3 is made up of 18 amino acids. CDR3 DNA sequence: TGTGCCAGCAGCTTTGGACTAGCGGGAGAAGCGCAGAACAATGAGCAGTTCTTC. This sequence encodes CASSFGLAGEAQNNEQFF.

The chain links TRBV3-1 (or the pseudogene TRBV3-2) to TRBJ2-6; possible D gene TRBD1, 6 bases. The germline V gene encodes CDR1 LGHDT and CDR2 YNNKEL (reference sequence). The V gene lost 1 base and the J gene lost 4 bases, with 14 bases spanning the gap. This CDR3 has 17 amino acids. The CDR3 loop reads CASSQVGTIPGANVLTF. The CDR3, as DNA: TGTGCCAGCAGCCAAGTTGGGACAATTCCAGGGGCCAACGTCCTGACTTTC.

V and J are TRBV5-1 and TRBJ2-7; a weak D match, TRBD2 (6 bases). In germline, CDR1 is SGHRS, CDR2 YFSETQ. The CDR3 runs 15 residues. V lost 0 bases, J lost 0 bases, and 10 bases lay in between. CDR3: CASSLERASSYEQYF. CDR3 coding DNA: TGCGCCAGCAGCTTGGAGCGGGCCAGCTCCTACGAGCAGTACTTC. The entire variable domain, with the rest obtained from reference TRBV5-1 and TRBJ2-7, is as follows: KAGVTQTPRYLIKTRGQQVTLSCSPISGHRSVSWYQQTPGQGLQFLFEYFSETQRNKGNFPGRFSGRQFSNSRSEMNVSTLELGDSALYLCASSLERASSYEQYFGPGTRLTVT.

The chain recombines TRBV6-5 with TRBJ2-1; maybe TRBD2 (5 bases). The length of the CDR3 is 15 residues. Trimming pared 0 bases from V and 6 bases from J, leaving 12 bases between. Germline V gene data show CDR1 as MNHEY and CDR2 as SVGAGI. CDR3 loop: CASSYSRVGPNEQFF. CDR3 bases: TGTGCCAGCAGTTACTCGAGGGTCGGACCCAATGAGCAGTTCTTC.

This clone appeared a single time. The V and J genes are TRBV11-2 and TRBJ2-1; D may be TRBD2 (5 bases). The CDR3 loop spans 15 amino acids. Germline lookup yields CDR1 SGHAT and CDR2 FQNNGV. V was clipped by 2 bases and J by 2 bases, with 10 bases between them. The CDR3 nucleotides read TGTGCCAGCAGCTTAACCCCCGGGACCTACAATGAGCAGTTCTTC. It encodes CASSLTPGTYNEQFF.

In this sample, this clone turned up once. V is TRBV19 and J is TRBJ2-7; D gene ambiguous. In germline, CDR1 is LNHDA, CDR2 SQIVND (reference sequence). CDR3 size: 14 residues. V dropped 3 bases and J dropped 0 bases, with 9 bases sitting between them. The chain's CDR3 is CASSILGSSYEQYF. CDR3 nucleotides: TGTGCCAGTAGTATCCTAGGAAGCTCCTACGAGCAGTACTTC.

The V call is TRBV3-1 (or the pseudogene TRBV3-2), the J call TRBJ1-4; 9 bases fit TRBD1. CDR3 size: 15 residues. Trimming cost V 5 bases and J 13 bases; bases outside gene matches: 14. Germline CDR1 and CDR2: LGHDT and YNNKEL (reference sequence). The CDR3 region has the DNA TGTGCCAGCAGCAACTACAGGGGGCGCGGAGTTAGACTGTTTTTT. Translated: CASSNYRGRGVRLFF.

In DNA, the CDR3 is TGTGCCATCAGTGAGTCGGCAGGGAGGTACGAGCAGTACTTC. It translates to CAISESAGRYEQYF. The V gene is TRBV10-3, the J gene TRBJ2-7, with D possibly TRBD2 on 6 matching bases. The germline V gene encodes CDR1 ENHRY and CDR2 SYGVKD. V dropped 0 bases and J dropped 4 bases, with 10 bases sitting between them. The CDR3 has 14 residues.

For the CDR3, the DNA is TGTGCCAGCAGTCTACAGACAGGAGGCTACACCTTC. Amino acids: CASSLQTGGYTF. This chain joins TRBV28 and TRBJ1-2; TRBD1 might be the D (6 bases). Trimming shortened V by 5 bases and J by 8 bases, and 12 bases separated the two germline ends. The CDR3 is 12 residues long. Germline V lookup: CDR1 MDHEN, CDR2 SYDVKM.

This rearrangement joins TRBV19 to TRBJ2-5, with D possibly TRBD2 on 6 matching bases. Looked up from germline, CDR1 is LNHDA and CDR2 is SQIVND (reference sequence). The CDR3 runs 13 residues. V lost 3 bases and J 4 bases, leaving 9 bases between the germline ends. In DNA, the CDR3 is TGTGCCAGTAGTATTGGAGGGCCAGAGACCCAGTACTTC. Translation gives CASSIGGPETQYF.